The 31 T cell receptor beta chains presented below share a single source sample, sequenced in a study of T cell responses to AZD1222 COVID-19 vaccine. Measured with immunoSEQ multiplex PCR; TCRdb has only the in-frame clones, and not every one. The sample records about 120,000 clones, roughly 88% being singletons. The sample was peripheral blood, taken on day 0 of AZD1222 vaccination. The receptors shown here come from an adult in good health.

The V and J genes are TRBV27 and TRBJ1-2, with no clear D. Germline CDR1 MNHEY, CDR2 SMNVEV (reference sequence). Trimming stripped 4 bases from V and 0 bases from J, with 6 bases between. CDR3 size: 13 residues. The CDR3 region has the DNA TGTGCCAGCAGTTCTCGAGCTAACTATGGCTACACCTTC. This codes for CASSSRANYGYTF.

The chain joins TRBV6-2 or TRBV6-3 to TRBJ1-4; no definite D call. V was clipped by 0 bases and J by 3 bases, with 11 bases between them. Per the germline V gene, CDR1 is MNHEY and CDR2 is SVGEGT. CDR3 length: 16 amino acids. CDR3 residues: CASSYSRMASNEKLFF. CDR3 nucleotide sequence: TGTGCCAGCAGTTACTCGAGGATGGCGTCTAATGAAAAACTGTTTTTT.

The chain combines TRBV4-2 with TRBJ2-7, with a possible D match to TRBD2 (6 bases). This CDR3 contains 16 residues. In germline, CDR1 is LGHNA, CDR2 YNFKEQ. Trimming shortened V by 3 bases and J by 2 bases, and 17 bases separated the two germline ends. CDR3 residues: CASSQGVGGPPYEQYF. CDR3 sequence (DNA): TGTGCCAGCAGCCAGGGGGTTGGAGGGCCACCCTACGAGCAGTACTTC.

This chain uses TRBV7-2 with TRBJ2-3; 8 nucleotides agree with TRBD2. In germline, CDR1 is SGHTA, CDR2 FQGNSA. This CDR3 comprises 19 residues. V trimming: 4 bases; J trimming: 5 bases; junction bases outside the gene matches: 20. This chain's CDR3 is CASSSLGLAGILGRDTQYF. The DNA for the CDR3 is TGTGCCAGCAGCTCACTGGGGTTAGCGGGGATTCTGGGCAGAGATACGCAGTATTTT.

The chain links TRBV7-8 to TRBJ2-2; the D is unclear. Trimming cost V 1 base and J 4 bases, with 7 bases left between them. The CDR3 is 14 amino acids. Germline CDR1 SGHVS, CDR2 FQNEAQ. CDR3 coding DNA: TGTGCCAGCAGCTTAGGCTCCTCCACCGGGGAGCTGTTTTTT. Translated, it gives CASSLGSSTGELFF.

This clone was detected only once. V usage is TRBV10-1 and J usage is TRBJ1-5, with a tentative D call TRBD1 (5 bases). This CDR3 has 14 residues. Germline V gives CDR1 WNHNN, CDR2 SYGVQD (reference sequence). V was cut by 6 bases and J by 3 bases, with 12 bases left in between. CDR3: CASRLGVPNQPQHF. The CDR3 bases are TGCGCCAGCAGGCTAGGGGTTCCCAATCAGCCCCAGCATTTT.

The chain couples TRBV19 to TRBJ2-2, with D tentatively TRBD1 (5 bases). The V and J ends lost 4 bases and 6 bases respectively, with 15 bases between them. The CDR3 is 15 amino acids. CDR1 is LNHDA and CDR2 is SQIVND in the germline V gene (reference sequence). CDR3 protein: CASSSWQGVAGELFF. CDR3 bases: TGTGCCAGTAGTAGTTGGCAGGGCGTTGCCGGGGAGCTGTTTTTT.

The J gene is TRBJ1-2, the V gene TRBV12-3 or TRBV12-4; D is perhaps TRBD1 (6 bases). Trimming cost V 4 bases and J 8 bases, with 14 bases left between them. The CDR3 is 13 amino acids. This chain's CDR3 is CASSSGAALGYTF. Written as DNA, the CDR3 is TGTGCCAGCAGTTCAGGGGCCGCGCTCGGCTACACCTTC.

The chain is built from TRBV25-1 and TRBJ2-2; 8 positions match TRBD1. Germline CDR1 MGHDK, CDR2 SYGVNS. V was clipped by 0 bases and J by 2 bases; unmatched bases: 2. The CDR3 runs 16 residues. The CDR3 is CASSEYGQGNTGELFF. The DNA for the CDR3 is TGTGCCAGCAGTGAATACGGACAGGGAAACACCGGGGAGCTGTTTTTT.

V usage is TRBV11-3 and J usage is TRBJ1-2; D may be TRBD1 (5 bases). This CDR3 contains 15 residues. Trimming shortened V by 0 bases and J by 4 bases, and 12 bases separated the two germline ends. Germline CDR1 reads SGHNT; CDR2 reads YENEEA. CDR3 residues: CASSLDPHGTYGYTF. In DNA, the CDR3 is TGTGCCAGCAGCTTAGATCCCCATGGGACCTATGGCTACACCTTC.

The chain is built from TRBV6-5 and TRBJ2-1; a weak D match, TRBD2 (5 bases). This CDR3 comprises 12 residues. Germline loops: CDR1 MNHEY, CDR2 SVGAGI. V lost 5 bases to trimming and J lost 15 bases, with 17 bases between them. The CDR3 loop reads CASSILGSDLFF. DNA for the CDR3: TGTGCCAGCAGTATCCTGGGGTCGGACTTGTTCTTC.

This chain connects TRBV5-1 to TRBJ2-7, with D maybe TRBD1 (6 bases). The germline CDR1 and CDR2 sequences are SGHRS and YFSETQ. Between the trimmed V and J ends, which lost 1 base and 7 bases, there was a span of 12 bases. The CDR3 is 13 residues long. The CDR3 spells CASSLTGTGEQYF. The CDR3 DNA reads TGCGCCAGCAGCTTGACAGGGACGGGGGAGCAGTACTTC.

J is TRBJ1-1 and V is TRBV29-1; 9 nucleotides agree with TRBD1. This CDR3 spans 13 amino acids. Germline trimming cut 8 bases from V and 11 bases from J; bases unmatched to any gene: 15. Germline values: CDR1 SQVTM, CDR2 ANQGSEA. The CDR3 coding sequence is TGCAGCCTCAATACCGCGGGGGGGACAGGGGCTTTCTTT. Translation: CSLNTAGGTGAFF.

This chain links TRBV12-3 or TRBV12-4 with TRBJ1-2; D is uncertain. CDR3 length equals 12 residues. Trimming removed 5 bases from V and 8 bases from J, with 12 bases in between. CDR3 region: CASSPHSWGYTF. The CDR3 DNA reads TGTGCCAGCAGTCCTCACTCCTGGGGCTACACCTTC.

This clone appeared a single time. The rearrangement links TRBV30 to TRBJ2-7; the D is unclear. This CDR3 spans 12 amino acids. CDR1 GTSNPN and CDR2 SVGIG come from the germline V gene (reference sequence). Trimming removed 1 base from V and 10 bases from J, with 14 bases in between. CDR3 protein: CAWSGIVPGQYF. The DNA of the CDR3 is TGTGCCTGGAGTGGAATCGTTCCGGGTCAGTACTTC.

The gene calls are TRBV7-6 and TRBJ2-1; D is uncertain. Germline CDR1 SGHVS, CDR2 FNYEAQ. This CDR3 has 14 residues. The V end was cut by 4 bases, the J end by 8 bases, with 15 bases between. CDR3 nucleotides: TGTGCCAGCAGCTCGCAAACTAAGTGGGATGAGCAGTTCTTC. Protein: CASSSQTKWDEQFF. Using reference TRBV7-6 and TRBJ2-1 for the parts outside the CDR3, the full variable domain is GAGVSQSPRYKVTKRGQDVALRCDPISGHVSLYWYRQALGQGPEFLTYFNYEAQQDKSGLPNDRFSAERPEGSISTLTIQRTEQRDSAMYRCASSSQTKWDEQFFGPGTRLTVL.

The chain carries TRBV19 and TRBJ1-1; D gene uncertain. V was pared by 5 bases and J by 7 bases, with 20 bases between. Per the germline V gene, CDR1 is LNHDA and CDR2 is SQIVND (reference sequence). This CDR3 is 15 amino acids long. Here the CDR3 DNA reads TGTGCCAGTAGTGGATACATCGGGGTTTTCGGTGAAGCTTTCTTT. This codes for CASSGYIGVFGEAFF.

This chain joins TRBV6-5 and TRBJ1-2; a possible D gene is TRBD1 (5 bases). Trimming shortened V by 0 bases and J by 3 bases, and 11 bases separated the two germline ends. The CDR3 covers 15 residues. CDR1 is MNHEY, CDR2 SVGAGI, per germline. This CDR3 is CASSYSYGGDYGYTF. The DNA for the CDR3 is TGTGCCAGCAGTTACTCGTACGGGGGGGACTATGGCTACACCTTC.

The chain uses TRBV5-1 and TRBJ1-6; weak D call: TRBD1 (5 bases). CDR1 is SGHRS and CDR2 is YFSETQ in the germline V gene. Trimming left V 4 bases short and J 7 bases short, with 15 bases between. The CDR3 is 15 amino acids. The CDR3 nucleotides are TGCGCCAGCAGCCCTCGCGGGGCACCCAATTCACCCCTCCACTTT. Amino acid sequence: CASSPRGAPNSPLHF.

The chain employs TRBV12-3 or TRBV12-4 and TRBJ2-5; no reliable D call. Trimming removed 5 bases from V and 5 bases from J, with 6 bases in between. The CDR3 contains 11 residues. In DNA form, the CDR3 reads TGTGCCAGCAGTGAATCCGAGACCCAGTACTTC. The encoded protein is CASSESETQYF.

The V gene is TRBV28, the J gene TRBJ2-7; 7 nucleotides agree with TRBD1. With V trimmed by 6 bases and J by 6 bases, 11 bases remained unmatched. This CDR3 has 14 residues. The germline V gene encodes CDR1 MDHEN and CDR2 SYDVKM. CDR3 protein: CASSQRTGPREQYF. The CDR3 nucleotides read TGTGCCAGCAGCCAAAGGACAGGCCCCCGCGAGCAGTACTTC.

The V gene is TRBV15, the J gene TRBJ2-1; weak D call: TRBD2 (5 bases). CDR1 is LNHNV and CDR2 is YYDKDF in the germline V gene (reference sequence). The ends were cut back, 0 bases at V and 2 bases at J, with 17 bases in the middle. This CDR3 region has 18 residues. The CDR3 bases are TGTGCCACCAGCAGAGATCCTTCAGCGGTCGGGACCTACAATGAGCAGTTCTTC. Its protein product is CATSRDPSAVGTYNEQFF. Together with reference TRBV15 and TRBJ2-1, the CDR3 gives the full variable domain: DAMVIQNPRYQVTQFGKPVTLSCSQTLNHNVMYWYQQKSSQAPKLLFHYYDKDFNNEADTPDNFQSRRPNTSFCFLDIRSPGLGDTAMYLCATSRDPSAVGTYNEQFFGPGTRLTVL.

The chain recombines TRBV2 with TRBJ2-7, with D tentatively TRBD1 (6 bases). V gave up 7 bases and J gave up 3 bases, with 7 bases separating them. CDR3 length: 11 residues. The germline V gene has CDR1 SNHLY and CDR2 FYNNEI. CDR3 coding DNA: TGTGCCAGCACAGGGGTCTACGAGCAGTACTTC. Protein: CASTGVYEQYF.

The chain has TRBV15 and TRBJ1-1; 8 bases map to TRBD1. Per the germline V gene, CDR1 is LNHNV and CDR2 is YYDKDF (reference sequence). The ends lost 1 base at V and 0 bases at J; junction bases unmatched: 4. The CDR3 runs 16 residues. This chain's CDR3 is CATSRGRGLMNTEAFF. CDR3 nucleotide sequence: TGTGCCACCAGCAGAGGCAGGGGGCTAATGAACACTGAAGCTTTCTTT.

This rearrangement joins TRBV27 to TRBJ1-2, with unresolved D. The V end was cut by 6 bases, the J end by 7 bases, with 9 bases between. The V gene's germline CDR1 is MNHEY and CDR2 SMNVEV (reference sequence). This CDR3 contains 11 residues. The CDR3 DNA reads TGTGCCAGCAGCGCGGGTGGTGGCTACACCTTC. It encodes CASSAGGGYTF.

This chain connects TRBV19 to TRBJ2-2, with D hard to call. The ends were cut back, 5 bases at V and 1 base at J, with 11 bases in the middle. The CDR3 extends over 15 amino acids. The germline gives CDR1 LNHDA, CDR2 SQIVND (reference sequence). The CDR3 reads CASSAHIGNTGELFF. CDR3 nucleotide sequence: TGTGCCAGTAGTGCCCATATAGGGAACACCGGGGAGCTGTTTTTT.

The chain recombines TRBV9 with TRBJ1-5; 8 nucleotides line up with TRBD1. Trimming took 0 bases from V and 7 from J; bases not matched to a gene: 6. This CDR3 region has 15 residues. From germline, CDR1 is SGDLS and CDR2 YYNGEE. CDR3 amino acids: CASSVGTGKNQPQHF. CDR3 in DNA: TGTGCCAGCAGCGTAGGGACAGGGAAGAACCAGCCCCAGCATTTT.

This CDR3 is CASRVDRGRWLGANVLTF. CDR3 coding DNA: TGTGCCAGCAGGGTCGACAGGGGGCGCTGGCTTGGGGCCAACGTCCTGACTTTC. The rearrangement joins TRBV28 to TRBJ2-6; 10 nucleotides agree with TRBD1. Germline V CDR1 and CDR2: MDHEN, SYDVKM. After removal of 6 bases from V and 3 bases from J, the junction contained 11 bases not matched to a gene. The CDR3 is 18 residues long.

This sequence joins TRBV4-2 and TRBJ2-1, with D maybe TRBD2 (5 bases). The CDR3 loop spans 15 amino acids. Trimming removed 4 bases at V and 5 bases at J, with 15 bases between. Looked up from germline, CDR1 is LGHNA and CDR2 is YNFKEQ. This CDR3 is CASSPDSAKNNEQFF. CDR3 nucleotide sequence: TGTGCCAGCAGCCCGGACTCCGCTAAAAACAATGAGCAGTTCTTC.

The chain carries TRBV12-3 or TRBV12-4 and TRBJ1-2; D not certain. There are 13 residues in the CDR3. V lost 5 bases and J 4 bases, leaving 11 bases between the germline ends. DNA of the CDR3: TGTGCCAGCAGTCTGGACGGCGGCTATGGCTACACCTTC. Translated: CASSLDGGYGYTF.

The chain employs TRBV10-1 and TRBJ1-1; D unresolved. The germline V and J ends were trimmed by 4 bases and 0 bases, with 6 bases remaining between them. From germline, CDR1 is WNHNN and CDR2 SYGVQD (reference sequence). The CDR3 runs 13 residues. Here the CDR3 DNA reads TGCGCCAGCAGTGGGACGGTGAACACTGAAGCTTTCTTT. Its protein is CASSGTVNTEAFF.